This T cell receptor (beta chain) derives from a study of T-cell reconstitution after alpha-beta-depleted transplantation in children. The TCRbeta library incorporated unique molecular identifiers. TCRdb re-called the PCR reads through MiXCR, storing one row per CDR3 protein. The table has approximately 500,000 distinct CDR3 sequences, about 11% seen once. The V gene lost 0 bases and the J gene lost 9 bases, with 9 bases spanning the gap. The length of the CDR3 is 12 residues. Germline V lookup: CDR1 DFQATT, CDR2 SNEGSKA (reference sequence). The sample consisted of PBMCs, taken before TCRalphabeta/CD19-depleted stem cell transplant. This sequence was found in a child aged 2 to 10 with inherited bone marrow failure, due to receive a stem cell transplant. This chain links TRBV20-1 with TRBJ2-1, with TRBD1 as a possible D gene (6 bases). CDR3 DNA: TGCAGTGCTAGAGATTGGGGGCTTGAGCAGTTCTTC. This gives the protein CSARDWGLEQFF.